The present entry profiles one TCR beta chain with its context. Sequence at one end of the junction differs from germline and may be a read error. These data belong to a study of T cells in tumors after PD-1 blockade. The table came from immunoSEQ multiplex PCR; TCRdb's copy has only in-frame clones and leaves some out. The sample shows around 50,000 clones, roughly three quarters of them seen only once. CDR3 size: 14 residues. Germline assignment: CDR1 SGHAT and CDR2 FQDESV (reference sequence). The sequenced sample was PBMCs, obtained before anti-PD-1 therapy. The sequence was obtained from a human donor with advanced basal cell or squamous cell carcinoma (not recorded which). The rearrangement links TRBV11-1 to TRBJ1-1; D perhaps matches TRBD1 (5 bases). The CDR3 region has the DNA TGTGCCAGCACCTTACAGGCTACAAACACTGAAGCTTTCTTT. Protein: CASTLQATNTEAFF. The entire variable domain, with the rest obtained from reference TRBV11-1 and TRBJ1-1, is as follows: EAEVAQSPRYKITEKSQAVAFWCDPISGHATLYWYRQILGQGPELLVQFQDESVVDDSQLPKDRFSAERLKGVDSTLKIQPAELGDSAMYLCASTLQATNTEAFFGQGTRLTVV.